A single sample is the source of the 17 T cell receptor beta chains below, sequenced in a study of shared clonotypes between healthy human individuals. Measured with immunoSEQ multiplex PCR; TCRdb has only the in-frame clones, and not every one. The data show about 730,000 clones, 72% seen once. The sample consisted of memory CD4+ T cells sorted from blood. The sample's subset: CD45RA-negative fraction. The receptors stem from a woman aged 25 to 45 in good health.

This clone was picked up a small number of times. The chain couples TRBV5-1 to TRBJ2-7; a possible D gene is TRBD1 (5 bases). The germline gives CDR1 SGHRS, CDR2 YFSETQ. CDR3 size: 14 residues. The V and J ends lost 5 bases and 1 base respectively, with 13 bases between them. This CDR3 is CASRGLEASYEQYF. The CDR3 nucleotides read TGCGCCAGCAGGGGGCTTGAGGCATCCTACGAGCAGTACTTC.

By share of the sample, this clone is medium-sized (0.01 to 0.1%). This rearrangement joins TRBV19 to TRBJ2-3; unclear D gene. Germline V lookup: CDR1 LNHDA, CDR2 SQIVND (reference sequence). The CDR3 is 16 residues long. The V end lost 5 bases, the J end lost 0 bases, and 15 bases lay between the germline ends. The CDR3 DNA is TGTGCCAGTAGTCTCTTCCCTCAGGAAAGCACAGATACGCAGTATTTT. Residues: CASSLFPQESTDTQYF.

V gene TRBV10-3 combines with J gene TRBJ1-5; unclear D gene. Germline lookup yields CDR1 ENHRY and CDR2 SYGVKD. The CDR3 contains 14 residues. The ends were cut back, 2 bases at V and 0 bases at J, with 5 bases in the middle. The CDR3 DNA reads as TGTGCCATCAGTGAGCAATATAGCAATCAGCCCCAGCATTTT. It specifies CAISEQYSNQPQHF.

V usage is TRBV7-2 and J usage is TRBJ1-2; no clear D. V lost 2 bases and J lost 8, with 15 bases in between. The CDR3 totals 14 residues. In germline, CDR1 is SGHTA, CDR2 FQGNSA. CDR3 sequence reads: CASSLHQGPLGYTF. The CDR3 region has the DNA TGTGCCAGCAGCTTACACCAAGGCCCTCTAGGCTACACCTTC.

This clone was seen once. The chain couples TRBV5-1 to TRBJ2-3, with D possibly matching TRBD2 (6 bases). Germline V lookup: CDR1 SGHRS, CDR2 YFSETQ. This CDR3 has 15 amino acids. Trimming shortened V by 2 bases and J by 0 bases, and 10 bases separated the two germline ends. The CDR3 reads CASSFFAGSTDTQYF. CDR3 in DNA: TGCGCCAGCAGCTTTTTTGCGGGAAGCACAGATACGCAGTATTTT.

The V and J genes are TRBV10-3 and TRBJ2-7; D not certain. Trimming cost V 3 bases and J 3 bases, with 12 bases left between them. The CDR3 runs 14 residues. Germline lookup yields CDR1 ENHRY and CDR2 SYGVKD. CDR3 DNA: TGTGCCATCAGTGAATTGGGCAGACTCTACGAGCAGTACTTC. Translation: CAISELGRLYEQYF.

The chain employs TRBV9 and TRBJ2-7; D not resolved. Germline V CDR1 and CDR2: SGDLS, YYNGEE. The CDR3 has 16 amino acids. V lost 2 bases and J lost 2, with 17 bases in between. This CDR3 reads CASSVGFEGGTYEQYF. CDR3 DNA: TGTGCCAGCAGCGTTGGGTTTGAAGGTGGGACCTACGAGCAGTACTTC. Complete variable domain (other parts from reference TRBV9 and TRBJ2-7): DSGVTQTPKHLITATGQRVTLRCSPRSGDLSVYWYQQSLDQGLQFLIQYYNGEERAKGNILERFSAQQFPDLHSELNLSSLELGDSALYFCASSVGFEGGTYEQYFGPGTRLTVT.

This sequence joins TRBV28 and TRBJ2-1; maybe TRBD2 (5 bases). The CDR3 sequence is 15 residues long. Trimming shortened V by 3 bases and J by 7 bases, and 16 bases separated the two germline ends. Germline-derived CDR1 and CDR2 are MDHEN and SYDVKM. The CDR3 reads CASSLWGREGNEQFF. The CDR3 DNA reads TGTGCCAGCAGTTTGTGGGGAAGAGAGGGAAATGAGCAGTTCTTC.

The V gene is TRBV28, the J gene TRBJ2-7; TRBD1 is a possible D gene (6 bases). This CDR3 region has 15 residues. CDR1 and CDR2 from the germline V gene are MDHEN and SYDVKM. The V and J ends lost 4 bases and 3 bases respectively, with 16 bases between them. The CDR3 DNA follows: TGTGCCAGCAGTTCGGGTGGGGACAATCACTACGAGCAGTACTTC. This sequence encodes CASSSGGDNHYEQYF.

The chain recombines TRBV7-9 with TRBJ2-7; 8 nucleotides line up with TRBD2. V shed 0 bases, J shed 5 bases, and the junction held 9 bases outside the gene matches. The length of the CDR3 is 16 residues. Germline V gives CDR1 SEHNR, CDR2 FQNEAQ (reference sequence). CDR3 protein: CASSLALGTSFDEQYF. The CDR3 coding sequence is TGTGCCAGCAGCTTAGCACTTGGGACTAGTTTCGACGAGCAGTACTTC.

The CDR3 nucleotides are TGTGCCAGCAGTTTGGGGGAGGGGCCCCACAATGAGCAGTTCTTC. Protein sequence: CASSLGEGPHNEQFF. The genes are TRBV6-6 and TRBJ2-1; 7 bases fit TRBD2. V lost 4 bases to trimming and J lost 5 bases; unmatched junction nucleotides: 8. The CDR3 loop spans 15 amino acids. Germline CDR1 is MNHNY and CDR2 is SVGAGI (reference sequence).

The chain links TRBV19 to TRBJ2-1; a weak D match, TRBD1 (5 bases). The germline V gene encodes CDR1 LNHDA and CDR2 SQIVND (reference sequence). The CDR3 contains 17 residues. The germline V and J ends were trimmed by 3 bases and 0 bases, with 15 bases remaining between them. CDR3 protein: CASSIMGQAISYNEQFF. The CDR3 DNA follows: TGTGCCAGTAGTATTATGGGGCAAGCAATCTCCTACAATGAGCAGTTCTTC.

The genes are TRBV30 and TRBJ2-1; 10 nucleotides match TRBD2. Germline V gene data show CDR1 as GTSNPN and CDR2 as SVGIG (reference sequence). The CDR3 totals 15 residues. V lost 3 bases to trimming and J lost 4 bases; unmatched junction nucleotides: 6. DNA for the CDR3: TGTGCCTGGAGCCACCCTAGCGGGAGATACAATGAGCAGTTCTTC. Translation: CAWSHPSGRYNEQFF.

This clone came up many times. The J gene is TRBJ1-5, the V gene TRBV29-1; no reliable D call. With 5 bases removed from V and 2 bases from J, the gap between germline ends came to 10 bases. Germline CDR1 reads SQVTM; CDR2 reads ANQGSEA. This CDR3 region has 13 residues. Here the CDR3 reads CSVQLGGNQPQHF. CDR3 DNA: TGCAGCGTTCAACTTGGGGGCAATCAGCCCCAGCATTTT.

V and J are TRBV2 and TRBJ1-5; no clear D gene. This CDR3 is 12 amino acids long. The V end lost 0 bases, the J end lost 11 bases, and 8 bases lay between the germline ends. Germline CDR1 SNHLY, CDR2 FYNNEI. CDR3 amino acids: CASSEAVSTQHF. The CDR3, as DNA: TGTGCCAGCAGTGAAGCGGTCAGCACCCAGCATTTT.

In this sample, this clone turned up a few times. The chain links TRBV27 to TRBJ2-7, with D unresolved. Germline CDR1 MNHEY, CDR2 SMNVEV (reference sequence). There are 10 residues in the CDR3. The V and J ends lost 4 bases and 6 bases respectively, with 4 bases between them. The CDR3 is CASSWVEQYF. The CDR3 DNA is TGTGCCAGCAGTTGGGTCGAGCAGTACTTC.

V is TRBV10-1 and J is TRBJ1-4, with D unresolved. The germline V gene encodes CDR1 WNHNN and CDR2 SYGVQD (reference sequence). The V and J ends lost 6 bases and 6 bases respectively, with 14 bases between them. The CDR3 runs to 14 residues. CDR3 amino acids: CASSNGRTDEKLFF. For the CDR3, the DNA is TGCGCCAGCAGCAACGGGAGAACAGATGAAAAACTGTTTTTT.